Given below is one T cell receptor beta chain in context. Its antigen is unknown. This entry is derived from a study of identifying expanded T cells in peripheral blood. No infections or other immune events were documented during collection. Findings and limits, study-wide: Differentially abundant clones: about 1.1 between replicates, just under 17 at around 14 days, 19 at four.

From germline, CDR1 is SGDLS and CDR2 YYNGEE. V lost 4 bases and J 0 bases, leaving 9 bases between the germline ends. The CDR3 length is 14 residues. Profiled with immunoSEQ multiplex PCR; TCRdb holds only in-frame clones, not every one. This sample has approximately 94,000 clones, with 80% to 90% found just once. This chain links TRBV9 with TRBJ2-3; D is unclear. The clonotype originates from a person between 18 and 75 years old in good health. Sequencing was carried out using blood. The CDR3 reads CASSPPGSTDTQYF. In DNA, the CDR3 is TGTGCCAGCAGCCCACCCGGAAGCACAGATACGCAGTATTTT.